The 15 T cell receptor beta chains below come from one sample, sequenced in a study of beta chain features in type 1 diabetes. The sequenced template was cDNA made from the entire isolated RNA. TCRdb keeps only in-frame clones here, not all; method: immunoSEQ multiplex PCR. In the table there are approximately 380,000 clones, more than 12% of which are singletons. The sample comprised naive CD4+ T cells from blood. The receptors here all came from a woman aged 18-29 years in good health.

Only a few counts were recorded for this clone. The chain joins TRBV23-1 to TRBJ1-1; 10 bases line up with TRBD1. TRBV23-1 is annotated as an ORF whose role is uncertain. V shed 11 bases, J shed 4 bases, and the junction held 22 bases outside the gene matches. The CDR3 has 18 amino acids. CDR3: CAGYLRQGASRVSTEAFF. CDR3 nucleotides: TGCGCCGGCTACTTAAGACAGGGGGCCTCACGGGTGAGCACTGAAGCTTTCTTT.

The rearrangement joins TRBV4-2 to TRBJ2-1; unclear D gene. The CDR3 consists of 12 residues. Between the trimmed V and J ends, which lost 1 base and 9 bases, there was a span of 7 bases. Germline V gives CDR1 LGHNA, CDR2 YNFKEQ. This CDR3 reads CASSQVSPEQFF. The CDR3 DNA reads TGTGCCAGCAGCCAAGTGTCTCCTGAGCAGTTCTTC.

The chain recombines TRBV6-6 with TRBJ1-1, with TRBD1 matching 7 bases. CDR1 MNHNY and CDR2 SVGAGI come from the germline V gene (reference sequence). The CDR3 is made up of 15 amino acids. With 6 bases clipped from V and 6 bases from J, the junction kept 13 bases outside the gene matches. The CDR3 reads CASRAPDRVGPEAFF. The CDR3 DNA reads TGTGCCAGCAGAGCCCCAGACAGGGTGGGCCCTGAAGCTTTCTTT.

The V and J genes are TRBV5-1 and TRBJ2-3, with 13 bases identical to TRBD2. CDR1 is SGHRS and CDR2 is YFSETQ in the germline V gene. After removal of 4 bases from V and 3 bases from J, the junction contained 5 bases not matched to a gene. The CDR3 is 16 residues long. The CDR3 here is CASSPRTSGRTDTQYF. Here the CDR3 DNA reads TGCGCCAGCAGCCCACGGACTAGCGGGAGAACAGATACGCAGTATTTT.

CDR3 DNA sequence: TGCAGCGTTGATATATGGGCAGTTGGGAACACTGAAGCTTTCTTT. This gives the protein CSVDIWAVGNTEAFF. This chain links TRBV29-1 with TRBJ1-1; D not resolved. Trimming removed 3 bases from V and 1 base from J, with 15 bases in between. CDR1 and CDR2 (germline): SQVTM, ANQGSEA. The CDR3 is made up of 15 amino acids.

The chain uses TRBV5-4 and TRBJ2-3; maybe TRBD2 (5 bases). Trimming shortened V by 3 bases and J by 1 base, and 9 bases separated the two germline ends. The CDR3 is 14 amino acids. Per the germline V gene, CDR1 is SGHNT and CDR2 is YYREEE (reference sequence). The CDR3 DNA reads TGTGCCAGCAGCTCCCGGACTGGCACAGATACGCAGTATTTT. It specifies CASSSRTGTDTQYF.

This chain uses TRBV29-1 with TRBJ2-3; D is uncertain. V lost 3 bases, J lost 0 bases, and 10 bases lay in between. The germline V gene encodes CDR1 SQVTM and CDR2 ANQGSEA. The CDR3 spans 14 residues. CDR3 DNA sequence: TGCAGCGTTGACGCTAATCCTAGCACAGATACGCAGTATTTT. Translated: CSVDANPSTDTQYF.

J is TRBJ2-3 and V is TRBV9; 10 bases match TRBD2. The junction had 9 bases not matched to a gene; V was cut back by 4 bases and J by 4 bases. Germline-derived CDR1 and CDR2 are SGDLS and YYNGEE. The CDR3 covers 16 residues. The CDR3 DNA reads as TGTGCCAGCAGCCCTCTCCCTAGCGGGAGCCCAGATACGCAGTATTTT. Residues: CASSPLPSGSPDTQYF.

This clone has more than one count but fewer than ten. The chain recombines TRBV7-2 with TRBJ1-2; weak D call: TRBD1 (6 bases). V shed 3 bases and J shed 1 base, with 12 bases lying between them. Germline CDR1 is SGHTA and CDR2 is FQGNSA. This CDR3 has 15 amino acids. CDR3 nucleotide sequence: TGTGCCAGCAGCTTGGGGACGGACAGTAACTATGGCTACACCTTC. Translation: CASSLGTDSNYGYTF. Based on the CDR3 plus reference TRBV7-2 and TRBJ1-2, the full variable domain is GAGVSQSPSNKVTEKGKDVELRCDPISGHTALYWYRQSLGQGLEFLIYFQGNSAPDKSGLPSDRFSAERTGGSVSTLTIQRTQQEDSAVYLCASSLGTDSNYGYTFGSGTRLTVV.

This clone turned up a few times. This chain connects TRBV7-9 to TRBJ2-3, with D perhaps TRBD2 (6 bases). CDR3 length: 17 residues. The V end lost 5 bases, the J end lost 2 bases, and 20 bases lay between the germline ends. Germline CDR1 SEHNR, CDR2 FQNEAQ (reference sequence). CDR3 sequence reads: CASSRFVGDLNTDTQYF. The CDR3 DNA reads TGTGCCAGCAGCCGGTTTGTGGGGGACTTAAACACAGATACGCAGTATTTT. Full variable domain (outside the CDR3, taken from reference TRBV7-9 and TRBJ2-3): DTGVSQNPRHKITKRGQNVTFRCDPISEHNRLYWYRQTLGQGPEFLTYFQNEAQLEKSRLLSDRFSAERPKGSFSTLEIQRTEQGDSAMYLCASSRFVGDLNTDTQYFGPGTRLTVL.

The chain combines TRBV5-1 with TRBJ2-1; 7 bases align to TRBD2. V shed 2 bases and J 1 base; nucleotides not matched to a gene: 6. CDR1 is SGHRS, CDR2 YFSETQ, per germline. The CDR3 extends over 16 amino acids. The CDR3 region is CASSFVVGGSYNEQFF. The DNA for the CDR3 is TGCGCCAGCAGCTTCGTTGTGGGAGGGTCCTACAATGAGCAGTTCTTC.

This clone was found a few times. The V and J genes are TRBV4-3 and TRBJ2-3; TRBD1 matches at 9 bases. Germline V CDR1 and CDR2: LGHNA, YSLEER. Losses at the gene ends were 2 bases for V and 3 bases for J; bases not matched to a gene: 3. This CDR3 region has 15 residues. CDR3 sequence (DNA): TGCGCCAGCAGCCAATGGGACAGGGAGACAGATACGCAGTATTTT. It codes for CASSQWDRETDTQYF.

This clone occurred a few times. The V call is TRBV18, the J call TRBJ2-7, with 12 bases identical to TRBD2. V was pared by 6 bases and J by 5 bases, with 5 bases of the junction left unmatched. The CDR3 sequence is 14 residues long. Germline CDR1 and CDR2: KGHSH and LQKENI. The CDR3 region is CASSRTSGVHEQYF. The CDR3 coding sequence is TGTGCCAGCTCTCGGACTAGCGGGGTCCACGAGCAGTACTTC.

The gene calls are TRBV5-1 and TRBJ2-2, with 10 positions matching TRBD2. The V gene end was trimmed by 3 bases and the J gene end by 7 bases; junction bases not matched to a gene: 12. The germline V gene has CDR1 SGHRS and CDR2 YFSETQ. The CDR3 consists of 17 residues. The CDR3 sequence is CASSWTVAGGGVGELFF. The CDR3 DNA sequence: TGCGCCAGCAGCTGGACAGTAGCGGGAGGTGGAGTCGGGGAGCTGTTTTTT.

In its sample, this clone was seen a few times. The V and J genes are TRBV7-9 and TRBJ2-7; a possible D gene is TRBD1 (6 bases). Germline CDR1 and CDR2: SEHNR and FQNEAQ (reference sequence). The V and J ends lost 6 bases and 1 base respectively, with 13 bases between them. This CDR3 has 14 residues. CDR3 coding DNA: TGTGCCAGCAGTCGCGACAGGACATCCTACGAGCAGTACTTC. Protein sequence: CASSRDRTSYEQYF.